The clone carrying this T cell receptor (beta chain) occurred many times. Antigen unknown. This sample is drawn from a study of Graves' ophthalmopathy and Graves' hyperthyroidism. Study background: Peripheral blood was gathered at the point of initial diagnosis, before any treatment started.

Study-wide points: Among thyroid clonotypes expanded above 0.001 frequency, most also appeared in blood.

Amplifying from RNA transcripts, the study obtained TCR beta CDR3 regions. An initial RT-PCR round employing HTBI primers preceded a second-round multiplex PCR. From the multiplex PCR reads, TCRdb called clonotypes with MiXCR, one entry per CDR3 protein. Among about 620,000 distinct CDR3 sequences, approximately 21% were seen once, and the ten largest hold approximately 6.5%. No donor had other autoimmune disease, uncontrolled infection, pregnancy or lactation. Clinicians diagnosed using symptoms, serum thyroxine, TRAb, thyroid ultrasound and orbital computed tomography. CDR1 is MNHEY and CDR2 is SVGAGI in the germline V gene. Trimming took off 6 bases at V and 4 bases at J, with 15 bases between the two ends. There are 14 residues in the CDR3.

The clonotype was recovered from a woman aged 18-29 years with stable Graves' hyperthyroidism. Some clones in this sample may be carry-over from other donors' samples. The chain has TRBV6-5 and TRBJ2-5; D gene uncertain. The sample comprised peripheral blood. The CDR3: CASSYEVGGETQYF. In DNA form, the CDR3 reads TGTGCCAGCAGCTACGAGGTGGGCGGAGAGACCCAGTACTTC.